This T cell receptor (beta chain) was sequenced for a study of blood T cell repertoires in COVID-19 (dated by TCRdb to 2019 to 2021). About the investigation overall: Collaborator samples came from the United States, Italy and Spain and covered acute and convalescent phases of COVID-19. The prospective study material was composed of cDNA or gDNA derived from T cells, B-cell-depleted T cells, or PBMCs. The dataset comprised deeply sampled blood TCRbeta repertoires from subjects exposed to, actively infected with, or recovered from COVID-19. The repertoires were released in a freely available public database intended as a resource for research on the immune response to SARS-CoV-2. Samples came from the ongoing ImmuneRACE study (first 160 participants) plus 1,254 subjects from 6 global collaborators. A de-identified subject ID, COVID-19 status, age in years and sex were almost always included in the sample metadata. HLA class I and class II types, where available, came from metadata supplied by the sample provider rather than from assay-based typing. Paper-wide results and their limitations: The quantity of clinical and demographic metadata differed by source and by participant and was supplied without curation.

The germline V gene encodes CDR1 MNHEY and CDR2 SVGAGI. Clipping removes 5 bases from V and 7 bases from J, with 9 as the unmatched junction base count. The CDR3, from cysteine to phenylalanine, totals 14 residues. Kept here is only the CDR3 DNA, which spans 42 bases and is read in frame from base 1. TCRbeta CDR3 regions were amplified from genomic DNA by means of the immunoSEQ Assay, a bias-controlled multiplex PCR. Per the source publication's procedure: Nucleated cell counts per sample were estimated from amplification of reference gene primers within the assay. To quantify the absolute abundance of each unique TCRbeta CDR3 rearrangement, sequence reads were collapsed and filtered. Productive Simpson clonality was computed per sample as the square root of Simpson's diversity index over productive rearrangements. TCRdb mirrors the immuneACCESS table, restricted to in-frame sequences. Some clones are absent from its copies; in checked studies, under half trace to an unresolved V gene, and the reason for the others is unknown. V and J calls plus clone size are reproduced from that table; the DNA served to infer D and trimming. For this sample the table gives about 280,000 clones, of which approximately 90% were detected only once. The ten most abundant clones make up roughly 2.9% of the sample.

Details on this clone: The antigen this receptor binds is unknown. Base qualities are not provided; no much larger clone lies one nucleotide away.

In the prospective study, participants were 18 to 89 years old, resided in about two dozen geographic areas of the United States, and were enrolled through a virtual design. Cohort assignment in the prospective study relied on participant-reported clinical history from a screening survey and a study questionnaire. Exposed participants had been in contact, within 2 weeks of entering the study, with a person who had a PCR-confirmed or clinician-diagnosed case of COVID-19. In the prospective study, whole blood, serum and a nasopharyngeal or oropharyngeal swab were collected from each participant by mobile phlebotomists. Prospective study participants could optionally give additional blood draws and questionnaires over an approximately two-month period. Before DNA extraction, prospective study blood samples were shipped either frozen or at room temperature.

Sequencing input: PBMCs or T cells enriched from blood (not recorded which). The chain employs TRBV6-5 and TRBJ2-3; 7 bases in the middle match TRBD2. This receptor was obtained from a middle-aged man who had been exposed to COVID-19. The nucleotide sequence is given as TGTGCCAGCAGTCCCTGGGGGGAGGGAAATACGCAGTATTTT. This gives the protein CASSPWGEGNTQYF.